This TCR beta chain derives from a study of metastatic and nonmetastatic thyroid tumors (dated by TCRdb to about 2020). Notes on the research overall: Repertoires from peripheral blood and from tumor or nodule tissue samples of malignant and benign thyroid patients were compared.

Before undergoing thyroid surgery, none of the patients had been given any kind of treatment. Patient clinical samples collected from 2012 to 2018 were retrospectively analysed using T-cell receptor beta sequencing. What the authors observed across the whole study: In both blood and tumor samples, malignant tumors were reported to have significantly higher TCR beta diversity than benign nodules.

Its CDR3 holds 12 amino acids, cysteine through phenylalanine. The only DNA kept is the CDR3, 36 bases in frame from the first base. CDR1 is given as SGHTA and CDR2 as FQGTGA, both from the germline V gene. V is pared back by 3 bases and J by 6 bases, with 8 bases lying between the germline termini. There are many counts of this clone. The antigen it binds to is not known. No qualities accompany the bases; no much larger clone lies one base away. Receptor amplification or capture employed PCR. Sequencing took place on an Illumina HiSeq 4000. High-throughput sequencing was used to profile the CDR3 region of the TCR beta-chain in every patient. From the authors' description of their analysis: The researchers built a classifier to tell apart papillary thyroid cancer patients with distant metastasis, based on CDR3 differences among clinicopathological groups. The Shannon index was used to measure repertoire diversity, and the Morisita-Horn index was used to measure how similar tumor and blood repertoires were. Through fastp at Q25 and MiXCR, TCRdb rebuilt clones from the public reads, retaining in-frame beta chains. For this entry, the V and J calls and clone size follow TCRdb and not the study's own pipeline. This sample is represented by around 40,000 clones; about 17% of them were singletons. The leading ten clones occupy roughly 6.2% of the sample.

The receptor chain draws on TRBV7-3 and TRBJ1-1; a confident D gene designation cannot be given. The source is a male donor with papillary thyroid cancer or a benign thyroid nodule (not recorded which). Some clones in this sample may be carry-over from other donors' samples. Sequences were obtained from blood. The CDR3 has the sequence CASSFPNSEAFF. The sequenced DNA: TGTGCCAGCAGCTTCCCTAATTCTGAAGCTTTCTTT.